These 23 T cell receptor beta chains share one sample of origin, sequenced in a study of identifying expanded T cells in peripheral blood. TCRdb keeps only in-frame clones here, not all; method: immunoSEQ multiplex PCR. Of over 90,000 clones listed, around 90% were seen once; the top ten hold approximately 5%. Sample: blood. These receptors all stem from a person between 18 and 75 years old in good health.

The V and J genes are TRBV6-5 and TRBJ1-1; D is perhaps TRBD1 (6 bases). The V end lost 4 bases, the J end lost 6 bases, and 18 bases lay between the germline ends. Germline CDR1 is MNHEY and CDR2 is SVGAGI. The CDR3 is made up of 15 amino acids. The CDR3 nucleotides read TGTGCCAGCAGTTCTGCGGCCCGGGGGCAGGCTGAAGCTTTCTTT. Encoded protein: CASSSAARGQAEAFF.

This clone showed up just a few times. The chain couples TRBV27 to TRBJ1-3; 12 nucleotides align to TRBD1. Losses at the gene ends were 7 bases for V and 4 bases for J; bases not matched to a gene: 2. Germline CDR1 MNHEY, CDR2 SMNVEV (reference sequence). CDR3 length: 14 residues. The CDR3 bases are TGTGCCAGCAAGGGACAGGGGGCGGGAAACACCATATATTTT. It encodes CASKGQGAGNTIYF.

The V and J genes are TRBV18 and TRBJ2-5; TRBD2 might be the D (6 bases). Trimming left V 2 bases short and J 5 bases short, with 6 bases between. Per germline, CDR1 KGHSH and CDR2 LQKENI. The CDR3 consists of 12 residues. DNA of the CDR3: TGTGCCAGCTCACCAGGGGGGGAGACCCAGTACTTC. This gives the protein CASSPGGETQYF. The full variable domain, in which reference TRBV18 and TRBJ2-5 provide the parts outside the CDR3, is NAGVMQNPRHLVRRRGQEARLRCSPMKGHSHVYWYRQLPEEGLKFMVYLQKENIIDESGMPKERFSAEFPKEGPSILRIQQVVRGDSAAYFCASSPGGETQYFGPGTRLLVL.

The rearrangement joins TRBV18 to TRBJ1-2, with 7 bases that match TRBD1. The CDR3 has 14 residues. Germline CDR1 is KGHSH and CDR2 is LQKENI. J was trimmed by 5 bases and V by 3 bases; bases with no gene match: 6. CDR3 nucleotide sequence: TGTGCCAGCTCACCGAACAGGGGTGATTATGGCTACACCTTC. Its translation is CASSPNRGDYGYTF. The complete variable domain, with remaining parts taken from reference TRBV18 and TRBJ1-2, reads NAGVMQNPRHLVRRRGQEARLRCSPMKGHSHVYWYRQLPEEGLKFMVYLQKENIIDESGMPKERFSAEFPKEGPSILRIQQVVRGDSAAYFCASSPNRGDYGYTFGSGTRLTVV.

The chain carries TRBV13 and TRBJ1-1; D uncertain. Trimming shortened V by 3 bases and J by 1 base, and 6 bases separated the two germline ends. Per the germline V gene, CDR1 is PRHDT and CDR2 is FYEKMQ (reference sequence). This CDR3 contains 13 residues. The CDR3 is CASSFLANTEAFF. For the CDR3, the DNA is TGTGCCAGCAGCTTCTTAGCGAACACTGAAGCTTTCTTT.

CDR3 protein: CASSAWGSGANVLTF. The DNA of the CDR3 is TGTGCCAGCTCCGCCTGGGGGTCTGGGGCCAACGTCCTGACTTTC. The V gene is TRBV7-9, the J gene TRBJ2-6; D assignment may be TRBD1 or TRBD2 (5 bases each). Per the germline V gene, CDR1 is SEHNR and CDR2 is FQNEAQ (reference sequence). The CDR3 consists of 15 residues. The V end lost 8 bases, the J end lost 1 base, and 12 bases lay between the germline ends.

The CDR3 reads CASSLGGAALVTVYGYTF. The CDR3 DNA is TGTGCCAGCAGCTTGGGGGGCGCGGCGTTAGTCACCGTCTATGGCTACACCTTC. The gene calls are TRBV5-4 and TRBJ1-2; perhaps TRBD1 as D (5 bases). V lost 0 bases and J 4 bases, leaving 22 bases between the germline ends. Germline V gene lookup returns CDR1 SGHNT and CDR2 YYREEE (reference sequence). The CDR3 consists of 18 residues.

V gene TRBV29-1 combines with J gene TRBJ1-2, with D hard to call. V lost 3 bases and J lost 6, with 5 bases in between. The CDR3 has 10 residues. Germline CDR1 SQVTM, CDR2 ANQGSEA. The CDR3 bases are TGCAGCGTTGATAGGGATGGCTACACCTTC. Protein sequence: CSVDRDGYTF.

The CDR3 protein is CASSPQDANTGELFF. CDR3 DNA: TGTGCCAGCAGTCCTCAGGATGCGAACACCGGGGAGCTGTTTTTT. J is TRBJ2-2 and V is TRBV27; D is undetermined. This CDR3 is 15 amino acids long. Germline CDR1 is MNHEY and CDR2 is SMNVEV (reference sequence). V dropped 5 bases and J dropped 0 bases, with 10 bases sitting between them.

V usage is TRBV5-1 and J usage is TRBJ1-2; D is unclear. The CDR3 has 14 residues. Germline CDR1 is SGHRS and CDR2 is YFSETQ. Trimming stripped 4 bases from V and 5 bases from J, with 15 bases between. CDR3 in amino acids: CASSPRGYPYGYTF. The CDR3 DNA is TGCGCCAGCAGCCCCCGCGGTTACCCTTATGGCTACACCTTC.

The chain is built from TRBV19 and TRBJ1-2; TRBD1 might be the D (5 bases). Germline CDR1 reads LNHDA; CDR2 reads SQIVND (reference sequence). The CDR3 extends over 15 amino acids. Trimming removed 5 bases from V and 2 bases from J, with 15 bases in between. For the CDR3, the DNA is TGTGCCAGTAGTTCCCATCAGGGAAAGAACTATGGCTACACCTTC. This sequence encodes CASSSHQGKNYGYTF. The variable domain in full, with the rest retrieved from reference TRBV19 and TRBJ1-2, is DGGITQSPKYLFRKEGQNVTLSCEQNLNHDAMYWYRQDPGQGLRLIYYSQIVNDFQKGDIAEGYSVSREKKESFPLTVTSAQKNPTAFYLCASSSHQGKNYGYTFGSGTRLTVV.

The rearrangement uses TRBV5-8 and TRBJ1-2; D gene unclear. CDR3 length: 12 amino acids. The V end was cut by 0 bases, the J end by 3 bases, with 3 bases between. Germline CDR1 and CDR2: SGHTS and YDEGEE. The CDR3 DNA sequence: TGTGCCAGCAGCTTGGGGCACTATGGCTACACCTTC. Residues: CASSLGHYGYTF.

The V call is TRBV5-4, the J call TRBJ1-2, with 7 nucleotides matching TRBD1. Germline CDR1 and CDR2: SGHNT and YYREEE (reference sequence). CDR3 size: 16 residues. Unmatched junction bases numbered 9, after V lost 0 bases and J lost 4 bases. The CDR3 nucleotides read TGTGCCAGCAGCTTGGCCGGGAGGGGGCATTCCTATGGCTACACCTTC. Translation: CASSLAGRGHSYGYTF.

The CDR3 is CASSPTGRFEQYF. The CDR3 DNA reads TGTGCCAGCAGTCCGACCGGGAGGTTCGAGCAGTACTTC. The rearrangement links TRBV25-1 to TRBJ2-7; 7 bases are a match to TRBD2. V trimming: 5 bases; J trimming: 6 bases; junction bases outside the gene matches: 7. The germline V gene encodes CDR1 MGHDK and CDR2 SYGVNS. The CDR3 extends over 13 amino acids.

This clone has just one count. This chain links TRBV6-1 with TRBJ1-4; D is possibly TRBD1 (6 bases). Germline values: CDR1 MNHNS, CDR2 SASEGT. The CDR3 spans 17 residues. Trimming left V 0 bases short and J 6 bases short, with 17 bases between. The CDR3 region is CASSEAFGTKGDEKLFF. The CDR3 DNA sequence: TGTGCCAGCAGTGAAGCCTTCGGGACAAAGGGAGATGAAAAACTGTTTTTT.

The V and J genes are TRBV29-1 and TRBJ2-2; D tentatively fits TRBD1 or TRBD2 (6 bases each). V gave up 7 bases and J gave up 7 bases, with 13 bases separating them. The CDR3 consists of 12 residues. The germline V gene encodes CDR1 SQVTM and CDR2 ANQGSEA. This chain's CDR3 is CSAGGGSGELFF. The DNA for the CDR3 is TGCAGCGCCGGAGGGGGGAGCGGGGAGCTGTTTTTT.

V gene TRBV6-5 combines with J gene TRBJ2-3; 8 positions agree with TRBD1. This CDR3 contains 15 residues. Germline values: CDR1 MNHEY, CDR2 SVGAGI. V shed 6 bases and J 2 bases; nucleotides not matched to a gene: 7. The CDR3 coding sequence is TGTGCCAGCAGGGGGGGACAGGTCATCACAGATACGCAGTATTTT. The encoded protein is CASRGGQVITDTQYF.

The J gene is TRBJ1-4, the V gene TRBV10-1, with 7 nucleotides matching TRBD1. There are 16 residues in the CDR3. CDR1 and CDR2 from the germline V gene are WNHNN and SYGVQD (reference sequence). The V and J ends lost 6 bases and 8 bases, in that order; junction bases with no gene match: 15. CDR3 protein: CASRVRVEGAREKLFF. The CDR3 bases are TGCGCCAGCAGGGTACGAGTGGAGGGGGCGAGGGAAAAACTGTTTTTT.

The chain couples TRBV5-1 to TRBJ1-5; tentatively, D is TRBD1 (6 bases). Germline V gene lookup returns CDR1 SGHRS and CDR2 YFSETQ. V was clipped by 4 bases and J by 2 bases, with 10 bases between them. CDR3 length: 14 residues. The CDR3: CASSEGDRNQPQHF. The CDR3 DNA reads TGCGCCAGCAGCGAGGGGGATCGCAATCAGCCCCAGCATTTT.

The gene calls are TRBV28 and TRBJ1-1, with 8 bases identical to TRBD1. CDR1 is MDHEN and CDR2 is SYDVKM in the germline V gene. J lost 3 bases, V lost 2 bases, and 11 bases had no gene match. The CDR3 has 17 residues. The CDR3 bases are TGTGCCAGCAGTTTAGGGGCCGGACAGGGAATGGACACTGAAGCTTTCTTT. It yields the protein CASSLGAGQGMDTEAFF.

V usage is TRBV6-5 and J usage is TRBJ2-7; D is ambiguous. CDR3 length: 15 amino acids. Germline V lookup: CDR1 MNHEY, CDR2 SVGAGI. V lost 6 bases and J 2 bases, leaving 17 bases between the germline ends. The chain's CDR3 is CASSGSPELTYEQYF. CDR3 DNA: TGTGCCAGCAGCGGGTCCCCAGAACTAACCTACGAGCAGTACTTC.

Here the CDR3 reads CASSVNAYEQYF. CDR3 coding DNA: TGTGCCAGCAGCGTAAATGCTTACGAGCAGTACTTC. The V call is TRBV7-9, the J call TRBJ2-7, with D uncertain. The CDR3 has 12 residues. The V and J ends lost 5 bases and 4 bases respectively, with 9 bases between them. Germline V gives CDR1 SEHNR, CDR2 FQNEAQ (reference sequence).

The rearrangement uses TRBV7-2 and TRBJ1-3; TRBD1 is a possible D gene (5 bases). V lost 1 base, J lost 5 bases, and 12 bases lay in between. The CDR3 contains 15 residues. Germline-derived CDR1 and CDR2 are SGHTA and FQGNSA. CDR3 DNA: TGTGCCAGCAGCTTAGACGCAGGGACGAGAAACACCATATATTTT. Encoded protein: CASSLDAGTRNTIYF. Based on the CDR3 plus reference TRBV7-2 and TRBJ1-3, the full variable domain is GAGVSQSPSNKVTEKGKDVELRCDPISGHTALYWYRQSLGQGLEFLIYFQGNSAPDKSGLPSDRFSAERTGGSVSTLTIQRTQQEDSAVYLCASSLDAGTRNTIYFGEGSWLTVV.